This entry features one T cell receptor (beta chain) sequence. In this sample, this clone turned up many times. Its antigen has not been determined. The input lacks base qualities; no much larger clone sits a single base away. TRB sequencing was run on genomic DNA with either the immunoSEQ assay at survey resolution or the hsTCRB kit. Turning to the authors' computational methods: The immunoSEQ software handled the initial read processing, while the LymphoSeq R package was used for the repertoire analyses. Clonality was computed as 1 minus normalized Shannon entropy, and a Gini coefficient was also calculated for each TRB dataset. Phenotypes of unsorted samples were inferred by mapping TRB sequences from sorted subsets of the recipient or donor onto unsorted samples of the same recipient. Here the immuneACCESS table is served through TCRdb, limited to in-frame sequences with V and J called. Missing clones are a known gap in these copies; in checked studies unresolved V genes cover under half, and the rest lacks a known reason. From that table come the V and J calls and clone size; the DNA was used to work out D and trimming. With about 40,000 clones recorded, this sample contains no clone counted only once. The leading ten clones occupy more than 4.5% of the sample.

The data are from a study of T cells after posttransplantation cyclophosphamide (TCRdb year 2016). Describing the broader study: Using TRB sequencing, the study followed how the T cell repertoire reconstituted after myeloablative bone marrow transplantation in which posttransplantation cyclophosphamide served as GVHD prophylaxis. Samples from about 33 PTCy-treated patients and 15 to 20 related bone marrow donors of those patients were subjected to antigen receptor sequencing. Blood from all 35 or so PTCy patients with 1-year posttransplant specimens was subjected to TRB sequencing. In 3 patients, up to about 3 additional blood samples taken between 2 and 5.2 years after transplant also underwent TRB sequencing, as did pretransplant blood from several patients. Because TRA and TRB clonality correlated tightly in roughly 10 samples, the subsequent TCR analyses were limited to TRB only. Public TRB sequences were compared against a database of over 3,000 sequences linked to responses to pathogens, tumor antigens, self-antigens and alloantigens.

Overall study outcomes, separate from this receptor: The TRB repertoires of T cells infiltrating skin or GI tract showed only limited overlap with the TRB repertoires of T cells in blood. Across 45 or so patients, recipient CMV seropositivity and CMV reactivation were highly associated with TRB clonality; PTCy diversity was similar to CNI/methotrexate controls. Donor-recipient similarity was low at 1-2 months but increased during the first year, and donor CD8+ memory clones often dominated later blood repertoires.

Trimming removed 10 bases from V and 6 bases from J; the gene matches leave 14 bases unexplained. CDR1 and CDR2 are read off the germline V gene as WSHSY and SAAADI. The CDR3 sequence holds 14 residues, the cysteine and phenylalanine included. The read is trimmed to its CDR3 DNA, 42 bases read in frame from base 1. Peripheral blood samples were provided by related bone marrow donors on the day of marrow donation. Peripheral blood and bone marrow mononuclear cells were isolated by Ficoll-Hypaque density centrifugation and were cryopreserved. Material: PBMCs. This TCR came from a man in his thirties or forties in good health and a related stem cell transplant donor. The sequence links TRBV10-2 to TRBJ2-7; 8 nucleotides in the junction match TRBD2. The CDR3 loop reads CATGSAGGQSEQYF. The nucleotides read TGCGCCACCGGAAGTGCGGGGGGCCAAAGCGAGCAGTACTTC.